Shown below are 28 T cell receptor beta chains from a single sample sequenced in a study of blood T cell repertoires in COVID-19. Generated by immunoSEQ multiplex PCR, the TCRdb table keeps only in-frame clones and is missing some. The table has roughly 100,000 clones, 80% to 90% seen once. Material: peripheral blood. These receptors all come from a woman of 80 years or more with acute or convalescent COVID-19.

The genes are TRBV5-1 and TRBJ2-3; 9 positions match TRBD2. The CDR3 extends over 17 amino acids. CDR1 SGHRS and CDR2 YFSETQ come from the germline V gene. The ends lost 0 bases at V and 2 bases at J; junction bases unmatched: 7. The CDR3 coding sequence is TGCGCCAGCAGCTTGGTTTACCTAGCGGGGAACACAGATACGCAGTATTTT. Translation gives CASSLVYLAGNTDTQYF.

The chain carries TRBV13 and TRBJ2-3, with D tentatively TRBD1 (5 bases). The germline V and J ends were trimmed by 4 bases and 1 base, with 12 bases remaining between them. This CDR3 spans 15 amino acids. The germline V gene has CDR1 PRHDT and CDR2 FYEKMQ (reference sequence). For the CDR3, the DNA is TGTGCCAGCAGCTGGGGCCTTTATGGCACAGATACGCAGTATTTT. Protein sequence: CASSWGLYGTDTQYF.

J is TRBJ2-1 and V is TRBV9, with TRBD2 matching over 9 bases. CDR1 and CDR2 (germline): SGDLS, YYNGEE. The CDR3 sequence is 15 residues long. Trimming took 0 bases from V and 6 from J; bases not matched to a gene: 4. CDR3 bases: TGTGCCAGCAGCGTAGGTCTAGCGGGGCCCAATGAGCAGTTCTTC. It yields the protein CASSVGLAGPNEQFF.

This chain connects TRBV2 to TRBJ1-1; 7 bases are shared with TRBD1. The J segment lost 2 bases and the V segment lost 8 bases, leaving 2 bases of the junction unmatched. The CDR3 is 12 amino acids. Germline CDR1 SNHLY, CDR2 FYNNEI. CDR3 DNA sequence: TGTGCCAGCGAGGGGGCCAACACTGAAGCTTTCTTT. Protein product: CASEGANTEAFF.

The chain uses TRBV6-2 or TRBV6-3 and TRBJ1-1; maybe TRBD1 (6 bases). Deletions cut 4 bases from V and 4 bases from J, with 13 bases between. This CDR3 comprises 14 residues. Germline lookup yields CDR1 MNHEY and CDR2 SVGEGT. CDR3 DNA: TGTGCCAGCAGTTCTCAGGGGACGGGCACTGAAGCTTTCTTT. It yields the protein CASSSQGTGTEAFF.

The rearrangement joins TRBV28 to TRBJ2-5; 12 nucleotides line up with TRBD2. V trimming: 0 bases; J trimming: 5 bases; junction bases outside the gene matches: 7. Germline V gene data show CDR1 as MDHEN and CDR2 as SYDVKM. This CDR3 spans 17 amino acids. The CDR3 spells CASSLWASGGAGETQYF. Here the CDR3 DNA reads TGTGCCAGCAGTTTATGGGCTAGCGGGGGGGCAGGGGAGACCCAGTACTTC. Full variable domain (remainder filled in from reference TRBV28 and TRBJ2-5): DVKVTQSSRYLVKRTGEKVFLECVQDMDHENMFWYRQDPGLGLRLIYFSYDVKMKEKGDIPEGYSVSREKKERFSLILESASTNQTSMYLCASSLWASGGAGETQYFGPGTRLLVL.

This clone came up once. The chain uses TRBV6-6 and TRBJ2-3; D is unresolved. The CDR3 spans 15 residues. The germline V gene encodes CDR1 MNHNY and CDR2 SVGAGI (reference sequence). The V end was cut by 0 bases, the J end by 5 bases, with 12 bases between. CDR3: CASSYSPQEGDTQYF. CDR3 sequence (DNA): TGTGCCAGCAGTTACTCGCCGCAGGAAGGAGATACGCAGTATTTT.

The J gene is TRBJ1-2, the V gene TRBV7-9; D ambiguous. The CDR3 has 13 residues. The ends were cut back, 2 bases at V and 3 bases at J, with 7 bases in the middle. CDR1 and CDR2 from the germline V gene are SEHNR and FQNEAQ (reference sequence). CDR3 sequence: CASSLPGDYGYTF. As DNA, the CDR3 is TGTGCCAGCAGCTTACCGGGTGACTATGGCTACACCTTC. Filled out from reference TRBV7-9 and TRBJ1-2, the complete variable domain reads DTGVSQNPRHKITKRGQNVTFRCDPISEHNRLYWYRQTLGQGPEFLTYFQNEAQLEKSRLLSDRFSAERPKGSFSTLEIQRTEQGDSAMYLCASSLPGDYGYTFGSGTRLTVV.

The count of this clone is one. The V gene is TRBV5-1, the J gene TRBJ1-1; 7 bases align to TRBD1. The CDR3 is 16 amino acids. In germline, CDR1 is SGHRS, CDR2 YFSETQ. Trimming cost V 4 bases and J 0 bases; bases outside gene matches: 9. The CDR3 DNA is TGCGCCAGCAGCCCGGACAGGCCAAACATGAACACTGAAGCTTTCTTT. This sequence encodes CASSPDRPNMNTEAFF. The entire variable domain, with the rest obtained from reference TRBV5-1 and TRBJ1-1, is as follows: KAGVTQTPRYLIKTRGQQVTLSCSPISGHRSVSWYQQTPGQGLQFLFEYFSETQRNKGNFPGRFSGRQFSNSRSEMNVSTLELGDSALYLCASSPDRPNMNTEAFFGQGTRLTVV.

This sequence joins TRBV2 and TRBJ2-7; the match to TRBD2 covers 9 bases. There are 13 residues in the CDR3. Looked up from germline, CDR1 is SNHLY and CDR2 is FYNNEI. After removal of 7 bases from V and 3 bases from J, the junction contained 4 bases not matched to a gene. The CDR3 DNA is TGTGCCAGCATTGTACTAGCGGGCTACGAGCAGTACTTC. Translation gives CASIVLAGYEQYF. The full variable domain, rest sourced from reference TRBV2 and TRBJ2-7, is EPEVTQTPSHQVTQMGQEVILRCVPISNHLYFYWYRQILGQKVEFLVSFYNNEISEKSEIFDDQFSVERPDGSNFTLKIRSTKLEDSAMYFCASIVLAGYEQYFGPGTRLTVT.

The V and J genes are TRBV7-9 and TRBJ1-4, with D possibly TRBD1 on 6 matching bases. Germline V gene sequence: CDR1 SEHNR, CDR2 FQNEAQ (reference sequence). The V end lost 6 bases, the J end lost 4 bases, and 12 bases lay between the germline ends. The CDR3 runs to 14 residues. CDR3 sequence: CASRHDRINEKLFF. The CDR3 DNA reads as TGTGCCAGCAGACACGACAGGATTAATGAAAAACTGTTTTTT.

This clone was seen once. The gene calls are TRBV7-6 and TRBJ2-7; 9 positions agree with TRBD2. V gave up 1 base and J gave up 4 bases; unmatched junction bases: 11. The germline V gene encodes CDR1 SGHVS and CDR2 FNYEAQ. This CDR3 has 17 amino acids. CDR3 nucleotides: TGTGCCAGCAGCTTAGGGGCCAGCGGGGGGTCCCTATACGAGCAGTACTTC. Its translation: CASSLGASGGSLYEQYF.

The CDR3 here is CASSPPRQGIFMNTEAFF. The DNA of the CDR3 is TGTGCCAGCTCACCACCGCGCCAGGGGATTTTTATGAACACTGAAGCTTTCTTT. V gene TRBV18 combines with J gene TRBJ1-1; D might be TRBD1 (6 bases). Trimming shortened V by 0 bases and J by 0 bases, and 17 bases separated the two germline ends. This CDR3 region has 18 residues. The germline V gene has CDR1 KGHSH and CDR2 LQKENI.

The V and J genes are TRBV10-3 and TRBJ1-2, with D maybe TRBD1 (5 bases). V lost 6 bases and J lost 0, with 14 bases in between. The germline CDR1 and CDR2 sequences are ENHRY and SYGVKD. The CDR3 runs 15 residues. The CDR3, as DNA: TGTGCCATCAGGGGGCAGTCCTCAGCTAACTATGGCTACACCTTC. This gives the protein CAIRGQSSANYGYTF.

The chain employs TRBV28 and TRBJ2-2; D is perhaps TRBD1 (5 bases). This CDR3 spans 15 amino acids. The V gene's germline CDR1 is MDHEN and CDR2 SYDVKM. V gave up 1 base and J gave up 1 base, with 7 bases separating them. CDR3 in amino acids: CASSLSGMNTGELFF. CDR3 sequence (DNA): TGTGCCAGCAGTTTATCAGGGATGAACACCGGGGAGCTGTTTTTT.

The chain combines TRBV6-5 with TRBJ2-7, with 8 bases fitting TRBD1. The germline V gene has CDR1 MNHEY and CDR2 SVGAGI. Trimming took 8 bases from V and 3 from J; bases not matched to a gene: 6. The CDR3 totals 13 residues. The CDR3 nucleotides read TGTGCCAGCGCCGGGACAGGACTCTACGAGCAGTACTTC. Translation gives CASAGTGLYEQYF.

CDR3 in amino acids: CASSPRTGGNTEAFF. CDR3 in DNA: TGCGCCAGCAGCCCTAGGACAGGGGGGAACACTGAAGCTTTCTTT. The chain joins TRBV4-1 to TRBJ1-1; 10 bases are shared with TRBD1. Germline V lookup: CDR1 MGHRA, CDR2 YSYEKL. The CDR3 spans 15 residues. V was pared by 4 bases and J by 1 base, with 3 bases of the junction left unmatched.

V gene TRBV19 combines with J gene TRBJ2-4; TRBD1 matches 10 bases. CDR1 is LNHDA, CDR2 SQIVND, per germline (reference sequence). V shed 8 bases, J shed 1 base, and the junction held 5 bases outside the gene matches. The CDR3 length is 15 residues. In DNA form, the CDR3 reads TGTGCCAGTGAACGGACAGGGGGGGCCAAAAACATTCAGTACTTC. Amino acid sequence: CASERTGGAKNIQYF.

The genes are TRBV30 and TRBJ1-2; 8 nucleotides line up with TRBD1. The trim removed 3 bases at V and 8 bases at J, leaving 8 bases unmatched. Germline assignment: CDR1 GTSNPN and CDR2 SVGIG (reference sequence). The CDR3 spans 13 residues. CDR3 nucleotide sequence: TGTGCCTGGAGCAGGCAGGGGGCCGCCGGCTACACCTTC. Translation: CAWSRQGAAGYTF.

Here the CDR3 reads CASSDGGNSLYQETQYF. In nucleotides, the CDR3 is TGTGCCAGCAGTGACGGCGGGAACTCCTTATACCAAGAGACCCAGTACTTC. The rearrangement links TRBV2 to TRBJ2-5, with TRBD2 as a possible D gene (6 bases). The germline V and J ends were trimmed by 3 bases and 0 bases, with 17 bases remaining between them. Germline lookup yields CDR1 SNHLY and CDR2 FYNNEI. This CDR3 has 17 residues. Based on the CDR3 plus reference TRBV2 and TRBJ2-5, the full variable domain is EPEVTQTPSHQVTQMGQEVILRCVPISNHLYFYWYRQILGQKVEFLVSFYNNEISEKSEIFDDQFSVERPDGSNFTLKIRSTKLEDSAMYFCASSDGGNSLYQETQYFGPGTRLLVL.

This chain links TRBV2 with TRBJ2-1; 8 nucleotides line up with TRBD1. The CDR3 is made up of 15 amino acids. In germline, CDR1 is SNHLY, CDR2 FYNNEI. The J segment lost 7 bases and the V segment lost 2 bases, leaving 7 bases of the junction unmatched. The CDR3 region is CASSEMSGGFNEQFF. The CDR3 DNA is TGTGCCAGCAGTGAAATGTCAGGGGGCTTTAATGAGCAGTTCTTC.

The J gene is TRBJ2-7, the V gene TRBV25-1; TRBD1 aligns across 7 bases. The germline gives CDR1 MGHDK, CDR2 SYGVNS. After removal of 2 bases from V and 4 bases from J, the junction contained 5 bases not matched to a gene. This CDR3 is 14 amino acids long. CDR3 loop: CASSEAGRGYEQYF. The DNA for the CDR3 is TGTGCCAGCAGTGAAGCGGGCAGGGGGTACGAGCAGTACTTC.

This chain joins TRBV18 and TRBJ2-7; 9 bases line up with TRBD2. V shed 0 bases and J 0 bases; nucleotides not matched to a gene: 3. CDR3 length: 16 amino acids. CDR1 is KGHSH and CDR2 is LQKENI in the germline V gene. The CDR3 DNA reads as TGTGCCAGCTCACCACCGGCGGGGGGGAGCTCCTACGAGCAGTACTTC. Translating it yields CASSPPAGGSSYEQYF.

This chain uses TRBV3-1 (or the pseudogene TRBV3-2) with TRBJ2-1, with D tentatively TRBD1 (6 bases). The V end was cut by 2 bases, the J end by 3 bases, with 8 bases between. The length of the CDR3 is 14 residues. Germline lookup yields CDR1 LGHDT and CDR2 YNNKEL (reference sequence). The CDR3 region has the DNA TGTGCCAGCAGCCAAACAGGGCTCTACAATGAGCAGTTCTTC. It specifies CASSQTGLYNEQFF.

The chain joins TRBV20-1 to TRBJ2-2, with D possibly TRBD2 on 6 matching bases. Trimming cost V 3 bases and J 0 bases, with 8 bases left between them. The CDR3 is made up of 14 amino acids. Germline V gene data show CDR1 as DFQATT and CDR2 as SNEGSKA (reference sequence). The CDR3 sequence: CSASPGANTGELFF. The CDR3 DNA reads TGCAGTGCTAGTCCGGGGGCGAACACCGGGGAGCTGTTTTTT.

The chain employs TRBV5-1 and TRBJ2-3; D perhaps matches TRBD1 (5 bases). V lost 4 bases to trimming and J lost 1 base, with 13 bases between them. The CDR3 has 15 residues. CDR1 is SGHRS, CDR2 YFSETQ, per germline. CDR3 coding DNA: TGCGCCAGCAGCCTACACGACAGCGGCACAGATACGCAGTATTTT. This gives the protein CASSLHDSGTDTQYF.

CDR3 sequence: CASSYRTSGTKNIQYF. The CDR3 DNA follows: TGTGCCAGCAGTTACAGGACTAGCGGAACCAAAAACATTCAGTACTTC. The V gene is TRBV6-2 or TRBV6-3, the J gene TRBJ2-4, with 10 bases aligning to TRBD2. Trimming at V came to 2 bases and at J to 2 bases, leaving 3 bases not matched to a gene. CDR3 length: 16 amino acids. Germline V CDR1 and CDR2: MNHEY, SVGEGT.

This chain links TRBV29-1 with TRBJ1-2; possibly TRBD1 for D (5 bases). Germline V gives CDR1 SQVTM, CDR2 ANQGSEA. The CDR3 is 12 residues long. Between the trimmed V and J ends, which lost 7 bases and 1 base, there was a span of 10 bases. The CDR3 loop is CSAKTDNYGYTF. In DNA, the CDR3 is TGCAGCGCGAAGACAGATAACTATGGCTACACCTTC.